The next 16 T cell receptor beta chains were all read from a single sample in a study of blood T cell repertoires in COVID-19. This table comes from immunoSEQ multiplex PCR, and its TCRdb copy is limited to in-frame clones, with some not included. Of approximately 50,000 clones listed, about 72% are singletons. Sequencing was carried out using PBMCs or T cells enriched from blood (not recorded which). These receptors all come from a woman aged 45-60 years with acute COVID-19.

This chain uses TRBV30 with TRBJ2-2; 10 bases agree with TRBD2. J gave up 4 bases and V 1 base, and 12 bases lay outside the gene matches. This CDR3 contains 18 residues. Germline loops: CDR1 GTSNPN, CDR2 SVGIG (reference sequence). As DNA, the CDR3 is TGTGCCTGGAGTGGGGGTAGCGGGGGGCCCTCCCTCACCGGGGAGCTGTTTTTT. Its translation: CAWSGGSGGPSLTGELFF.

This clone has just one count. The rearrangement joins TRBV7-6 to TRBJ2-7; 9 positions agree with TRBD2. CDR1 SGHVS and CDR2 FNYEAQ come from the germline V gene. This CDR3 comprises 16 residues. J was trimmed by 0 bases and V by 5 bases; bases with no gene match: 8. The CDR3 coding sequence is TGTGCCAGCAGCCTATTAGCGGGGGAGAGCTCCTACGAGCAGTACTTC. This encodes CASSLLAGESSYEQYF.

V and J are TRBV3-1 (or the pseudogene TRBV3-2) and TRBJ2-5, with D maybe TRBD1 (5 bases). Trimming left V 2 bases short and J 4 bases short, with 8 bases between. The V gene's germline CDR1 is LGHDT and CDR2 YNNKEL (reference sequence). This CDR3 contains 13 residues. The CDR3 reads CASSQRGTETQYF. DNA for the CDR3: TGTGCCAGCAGCCAAAGGGGAACAGAGACCCAGTACTTC.

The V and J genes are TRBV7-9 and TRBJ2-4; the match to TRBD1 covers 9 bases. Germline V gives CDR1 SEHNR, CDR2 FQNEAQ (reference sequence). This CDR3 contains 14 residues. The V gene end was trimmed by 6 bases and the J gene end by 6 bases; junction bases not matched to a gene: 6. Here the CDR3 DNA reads TGTGCCAGCAGTATCGGACAGGGGTTAAACATTCAGTACTTC. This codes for CASSIGQGLNIQYF. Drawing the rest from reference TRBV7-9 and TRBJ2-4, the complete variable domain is DTGVSQNPRHKITKRGQNVTFRCDPISEHNRLYWYRQTLGQGPEFLTYFQNEAQLEKSRLLSDRFSAERPKGSFSTLEIQRTEQGDSAMYLCASSIGQGLNIQYFGAGTRLSVL.

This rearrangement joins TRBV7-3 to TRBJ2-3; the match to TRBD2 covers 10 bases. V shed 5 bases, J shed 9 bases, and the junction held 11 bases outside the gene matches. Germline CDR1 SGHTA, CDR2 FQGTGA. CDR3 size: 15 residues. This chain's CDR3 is CASSRSGGPMGTQYF. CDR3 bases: TGTGCCAGCAGCCGTAGCGGGGGGCCCATGGGCACGCAGTATTTT.

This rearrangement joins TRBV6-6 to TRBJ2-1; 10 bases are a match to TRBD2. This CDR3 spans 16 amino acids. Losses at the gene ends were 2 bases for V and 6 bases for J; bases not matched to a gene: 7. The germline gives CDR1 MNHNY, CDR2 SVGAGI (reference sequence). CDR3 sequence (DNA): TGTGCCAGCAGTTACAATAAGCGGGGGGGCCGCAATGAGCAGTTCTTC. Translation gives CASSYNKRGGRNEQFF.

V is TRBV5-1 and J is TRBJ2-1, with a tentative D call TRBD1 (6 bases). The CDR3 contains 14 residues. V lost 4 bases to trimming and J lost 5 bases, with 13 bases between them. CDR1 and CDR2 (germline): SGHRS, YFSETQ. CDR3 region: CASSNGQINNEQFF. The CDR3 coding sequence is TGCGCCAGCAGCAACGGACAGATTAACAATGAGCAGTTCTTC.

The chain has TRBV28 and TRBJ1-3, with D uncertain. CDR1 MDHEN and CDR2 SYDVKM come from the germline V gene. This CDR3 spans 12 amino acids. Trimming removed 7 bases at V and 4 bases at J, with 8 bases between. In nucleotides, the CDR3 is TGTGCCAGCAAACTAAAGGGAAACACCATATATTTT. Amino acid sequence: CASKLKGNTIYF.

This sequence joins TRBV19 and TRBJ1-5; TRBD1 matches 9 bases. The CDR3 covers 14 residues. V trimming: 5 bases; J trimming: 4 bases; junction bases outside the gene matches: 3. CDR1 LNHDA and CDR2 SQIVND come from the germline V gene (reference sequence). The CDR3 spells CASSGTGRNQPQHF. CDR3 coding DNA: TGTGCCAGTAGTGGGACAGGGAGAAATCAGCCCCAGCATTTT.

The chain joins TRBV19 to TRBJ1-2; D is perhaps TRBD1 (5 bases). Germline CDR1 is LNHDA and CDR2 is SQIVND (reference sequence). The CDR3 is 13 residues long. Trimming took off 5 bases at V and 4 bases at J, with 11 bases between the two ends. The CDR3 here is CASSRQSLYGYTF. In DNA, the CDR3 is TGTGCCAGTAGTCGACAGAGTCTCTATGGCTACACCTTC.

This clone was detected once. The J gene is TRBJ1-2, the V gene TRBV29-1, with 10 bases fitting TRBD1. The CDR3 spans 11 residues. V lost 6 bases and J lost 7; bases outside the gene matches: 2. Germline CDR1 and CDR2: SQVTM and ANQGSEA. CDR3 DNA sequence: TGCAGCGTCCGGGACAGGGGTGGCTACACCTTC. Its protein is CSVRDRGGYTF. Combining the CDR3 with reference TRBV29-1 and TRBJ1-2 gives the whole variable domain SAVISQKPSRDICQRGTSLTIQCQVDSQVTMMFWYRQQPGQSLTLIATANQGSEATYESGFVIDKFPISRPNLTFSTLTVSNMSPEDSSIYLCSVRDRGGYTFGSGTRLTVV.

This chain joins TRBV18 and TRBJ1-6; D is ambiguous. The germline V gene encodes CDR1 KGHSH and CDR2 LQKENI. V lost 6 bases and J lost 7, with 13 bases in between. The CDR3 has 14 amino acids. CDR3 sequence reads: CASSSQTGNSPLHF. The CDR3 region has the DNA TGTGCCAGCTCCTCCCAAACGGGGAATTCACCCCTCCACTTT.

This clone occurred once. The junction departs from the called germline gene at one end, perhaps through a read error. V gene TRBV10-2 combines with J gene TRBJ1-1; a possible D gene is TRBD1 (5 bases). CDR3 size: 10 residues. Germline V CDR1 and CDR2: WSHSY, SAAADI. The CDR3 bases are TGCGCCAGCAGGGACACCGAAGCTTTCTTT. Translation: CASRDTEAFF.

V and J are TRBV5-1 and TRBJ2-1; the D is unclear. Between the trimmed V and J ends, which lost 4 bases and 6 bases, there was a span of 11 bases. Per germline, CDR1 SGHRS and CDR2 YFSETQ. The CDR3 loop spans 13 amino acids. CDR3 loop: CASSRVRSNEQFF. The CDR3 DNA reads TGCGCCAGCAGCCGAGTACGGAGCAATGAGCAGTTCTTC.

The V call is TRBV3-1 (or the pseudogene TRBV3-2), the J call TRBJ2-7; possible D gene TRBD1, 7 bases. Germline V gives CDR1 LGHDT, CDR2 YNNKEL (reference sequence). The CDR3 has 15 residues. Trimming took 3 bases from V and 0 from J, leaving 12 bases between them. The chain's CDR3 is CASSQGRDSSYEQYF. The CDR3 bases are TGTGCCAGCAGCCAGGGGCGGGACAGCTCCTACGAGCAGTACTTC.

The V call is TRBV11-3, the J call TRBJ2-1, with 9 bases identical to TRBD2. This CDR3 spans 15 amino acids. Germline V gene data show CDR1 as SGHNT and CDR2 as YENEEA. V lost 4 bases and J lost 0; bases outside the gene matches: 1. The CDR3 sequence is CASSSSGDSYNEQFF. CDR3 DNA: TGTGCCAGCAGCTCTAGCGGGGACTCCTACAATGAGCAGTTCTTC. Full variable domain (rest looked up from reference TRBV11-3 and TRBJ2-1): EAGVVQSPRYKIIEKKQPVAFWCNPISGHNTLYWYLQNLGQGPELLIRYENEEAVDDSQLPKDRFSAERLKGVDSTLKIQPAELGDSAVYLCASSSSGDSYNEQFFGPGTRLTVL.